This passage covers 12 T cell receptor beta chains from one sample sequenced in a study of T cells in Graves' hyperthyroidism and ophthalmopathy. Researchers amplified the TCR beta CDR3 regions from RNA transcripts. Primed by the HTBI set, a first-round RT-PCR was run on the TCR CDR3. Via MiXCR, TCRdb re-called the multiplex PCR reads, giving one row per CDR3 protein. The sample carries roughly 840,000 distinct CDR3 sequences, 38% recorded once. The sequencing sample was made of blood. The source of these receptors is a man between 18 and 29 years old with Graves' hyperthyroidism.

This clonotype has a handful of counts. This sequence joins TRBV5-8 and TRBJ2-5, with 14 bases identical to TRBD2. Germline V gene sequence: CDR1 SGHTS, CDR2 YDEGEE. The CDR3 is 16 amino acids. V shed 2 bases and J 7 bases; nucleotides not matched to a gene: 7. The CDR3 region is CASSLMTSGRAGTQYF. The CDR3 DNA sequence: TGTGCCAGCAGCTTAATGACTAGCGGGAGGGCCGGGACCCAGTACTTC. The full variable domain, with the rest looked up from reference TRBV5-8 and TRBJ2-5, is EAGVTQSPTHLIKTRGQQATLRCSPISGHTSVYWYQQALGLGLQFLLWYDEGEERNRGNFPPRFSGRQFPNYSSELNVNALELEDSALYLCASSLMTSGRAGTQYFGPGTRLLVL.

This clonotype was seen a handful of times. The chain couples TRBV7-2 to TRBJ1-3, with 9 positions matching TRBD1. V was pared by 2 bases and J by 8 bases, with 10 bases of the junction left unmatched. The CDR3 is 16 amino acids. Germline V CDR1 and CDR2: SGHTA, FQGNSA. CDR3 bases: TGTGCCAGCAGCTTATCGCCCGGGACAGGGTTAGACACCATATATTTT. It codes for CASSLSPGTGLDTIYF.

The chain couples TRBV25-1 to TRBJ2-2; 8 nucleotides match TRBD2. The CDR3 extends over 11 amino acids. The V gene's germline CDR1 is MGHDK and CDR2 SYGVNS. V dropped 11 bases and J dropped 4; count of bases not matched to a gene: 0. In DNA, the CDR3 is TGTGCCCTAGCGGGCACCGGGGAGCTGTTTTTT. Translated: CALAGTGELFF. The complete variable domain, with remaining parts taken from reference TRBV25-1 and TRBJ2-2, reads EADIYQTPRYLVIGTGKKITLECSQTMGHDKMYWYQQDPGMELHLIHYSYGVNSTEKGDLSSESTVSRIRTEHFPLTLESARPSHTSQYLCALAGTGELFFGEGSRLTVL.

The J gene is TRBJ2-3, the V gene TRBV11-2; D is undetermined. Between the trimmed V and J ends, which lost 1 base and 4 bases, there was a span of 9 bases. The CDR3 totals 14 residues. Germline V CDR1 and CDR2: SGHAT, FQNNGV. The CDR3 region is CASSLASGADTQYF. CDR3 nucleotides: TGTGCCAGCAGCTTAGCGTCTGGGGCAGATACGCAGTATTTT. The whole variable domain, remainder taken from reference TRBV11-2 and TRBJ2-3, is EAGVAQSPRYKIIEKRQSVAFWCNPISGHATLYWYQQILGQGPKLLIQFQNNGVVDDSQLPKDRFSAERLKGVDSTLKIQPAKLEDSAVYLCASSLASGADTQYFGPGTRLTVL.

This clonotype has at least ten counts. The J gene is TRBJ2-5, the V gene TRBV2; D uncertain. The germline V gene has CDR1 SNHLY and CDR2 FYNNEI. The CDR3 runs to 14 residues. V lost 0 bases and J lost 5, with 10 bases in between. The CDR3 DNA follows: TGTGCCAGCAGTGAAGCAACCTTAGGGGAGACCCAGTACTTC. Amino acid sequence: CASSEATLGETQYF.

The sample holds many counts of this clonotype. The chain employs TRBV15 and TRBJ1-4, with TRBD1 identical over 7 bases. Germline CDR1 is LNHNV and CDR2 is YYDKDF (reference sequence). The junction had 8 bases not matched to a gene; V was cut back by 3 bases and J by 4 bases. The CDR3 is made up of 16 amino acids. The DNA of the CDR3 is TGTGCCACCAGCAGGGTACGACAGGGCTTTAATGAAAAACTGTTTTTT. Translated, it gives CATSRVRQGFNEKLFF.

Notes on this clonotype: One junction end does not reproduce the germline sequence, and a read error may be involved. The chain is built from TRBV6-5 and TRBJ1-2; no reliable D call. Germline loops: CDR1 MNHEY, CDR2 SVGAGI. The CDR3 contains 15 residues. CDR3 region: CAISYGSTSSYGYTF. The CDR3 DNA reads as TGTGCCATCAGTTACGGTAGCACGTCCAGCTATGGCTACACCTTC.

This clonotype was observed a single time. DNA for the CDR3: TGCAGTGCTAGCTTGACAGGGCGGAACACTGAAGCTTTCTTT. It is translated as CSASLTGRNTEAFF. The chain couples TRBV20-1 to TRBJ1-1; TRBD1 aligns across 7 bases. Trimming cost V 3 bases and J 1 base; bases outside gene matches: 5. Germline CDR1 and CDR2: DFQATT and SNEGSKA (reference sequence). This CDR3 spans 14 amino acids.

This clonotype appeared many times. This chain connects TRBV7-2 to TRBJ2-6; maybe TRBD2 (5 bases). The CDR3 totals 16 residues. The germline V gene encodes CDR1 SGHTA and CDR2 FQGNSA. V shed 0 bases and J shed 2 bases, with 8 bases lying between them. CDR3 residues: CASSLAPGTGANVLTF. CDR3 nucleotide sequence: TGTGCCAGCAGCTTAGCTCCGGGGACTGGGGCCAACGTCCTGACTTTC.

This sequence joins TRBV2 and TRBJ2-5; D ambiguous. Germline V gene data show CDR1 as SNHLY and CDR2 as FYNNEI. The V gene lost 0 bases and the J gene lost 2 bases, with 16 bases spanning the gap. The CDR3 consists of 17 residues. The CDR3 sequence is CASSEARFIFAQETQYF. CDR3 sequence (DNA): TGTGCCAGCAGTGAAGCGCGGTTTATATTTGCGCAAGAGACCCAGTACTTC.

As concerns this clonotype: A much more abundant neighbour one base away suggests this may be a read error. The V and J genes are TRBV20-1 and TRBJ1-1; D not resolved. Germline V gene lookup returns CDR1 DFQATT and CDR2 SNEGSKA (reference sequence). The CDR3 spans 15 residues. Here the CDR3 reads CSARSLAAAHTEALF. In DNA form, the CDR3 reads TGCAGTGCTAGATCTCTGGCGGCAGCTCACACTGAAGCTCTCTTT.

V usage is TRBV5-1 and J usage is TRBJ1-2; maybe TRBD1 (6 bases). CDR1 and CDR2 (germline): SGHRS, YFSETQ. The ends were cut back, 3 bases at V and 9 bases at J, with 15 bases in the middle. The CDR3 extends over 13 amino acids. CDR3 sequence (DNA): TGCGCCAGCAGCTCATCCGGGACACTAAGCTACACCTTC. This sequence encodes CASSSSGTLSYTF.